The 21 T cell receptor beta chains in this list originate from one sample, sequenced in a study of T cell responses to AZD1222 COVID-19 vaccine. Using immunoSEQ multiplex PCR, the repertoire was profiled, and TCRdb retains in-frame clones only, with some absent. In the table there are approximately 100,000 clones, approximately 84% of which are singletons. The sample in question was peripheral blood, obtained on day 0 of AZD1222 vaccination. The receptors shown here come from an adult in good health.

This clone appeared once. The chain carries TRBV5-1 and TRBJ2-7; D is unclear. The V and J ends lost 3 bases and 5 bases respectively, with 15 bases between them. This CDR3 has 14 amino acids. Germline CDR1 is SGHRS and CDR2 is YFSETQ. CDR3 region: CASSSTSRNDEQYF. CDR3 DNA: TGCGCCAGCAGCTCGACTTCCAGGAACGACGAGCAGTACTTC.

This chain connects TRBV9 to TRBJ1-1, with TRBD1 matching over 9 bases. Germline V gives CDR1 SGDLS, CDR2 YYNGEE. This CDR3 is 16 amino acids long. J lost 5 bases, V lost 2 bases, and 10 bases had no gene match. This chain's CDR3 is CASSVTGGAVRTEAFF. CDR3 in DNA: TGTGCCAGCAGCGTCACAGGGGGCGCGGTTAGAACTGAAGCTTTCTTT.

This chain uses TRBV19 with TRBJ2-5, with a possible D match to TRBD1 (6 bases). Germline V lookup: CDR1 LNHDA, CDR2 SQIVND (reference sequence). V dropped 10 bases and J dropped 5 bases, with 20 bases sitting between them. The CDR3 has 14 amino acids. The CDR3 sequence is CATSSQGSLETQYF. The CDR3 nucleotides are TGTGCCACTTCAAGTCAGGGGAGTTTGGAGACCCAGTACTTC.

The rearrangement uses TRBV16 and TRBJ1-5, with D tentatively TRBD1 (5 bases). Germline V gene lookup returns CDR1 KGHSY and CDR2 FQNENV. The V gene lost 0 bases and the J gene lost 4 bases, with 19 bases spanning the gap. The CDR3 loop spans 18 amino acids. Here the CDR3 DNA reads TGTGCCAGCAGCCAATCGCGGGGATTTGGGGCAGATAATCAGCCCCAGCATTTT. Encoded protein: CASSQSRGFGADNQPQHF.

This clone was seen only once. The chain combines TRBV24-1 with TRBJ2-1; maybe TRBD2 (5 bases). The CDR3 length is 15 residues. Germline V CDR1 and CDR2: KGHDR, SFDVKD. Trimming pared 2 bases from V and 3 bases from J, leaving 10 bases between. The chain's CDR3 is CATSDSTILYNEQFF. The CDR3 nucleotides read TGTGCCACCAGTGATTCGACTATCCTCTACAATGAGCAGTTCTTC.

The chain carries TRBV7-9 and TRBJ1-2, with TRBD1 matching over 7 bases. The J segment lost 2 bases and the V segment lost 6 bases, leaving 12 bases of the junction unmatched. The CDR3 is 16 residues long. Germline lookup yields CDR1 SEHNR and CDR2 FQNEAQ (reference sequence). The CDR3 DNA reads TGTGCCAGCAGTTCCTCGACAGGGAGTCTGAACTATGGCTACACCTTC. Translated, it gives CASSSSTGSLNYGYTF.

The V call is TRBV5-1, the J call TRBJ1-4; D uncertain. Trimming left V 2 bases short and J 0 bases short, with 8 bases between. Looked up from germline, CDR1 is SGHRS and CDR2 is YFSETQ. The CDR3 consists of 15 residues. The CDR3 coding sequence is TGCGCCAGCAGCTTCCGGTGGGCAACTAATGAAAAACTGTTTTTT. This codes for CASSFRWATNEKLFF.

The chain has TRBV5-1 and TRBJ2-7; D is unresolved. Trimming pared 0 bases from V and 5 bases from J, leaving 6 bases between. CDR3 length: 12 residues. Germline CDR1 SGHRS, CDR2 YFSETQ. For the CDR3, the DNA is TGCGCCAGCAGCTTGGTCTCTGACGAGCAGTACTTC. Protein: CASSLVSDEQYF.

V usage is TRBV11-3 and J usage is TRBJ2-1, with a weak D call TRBD1 (6 bases). Germline CDR1 and CDR2: SGHNT and YENEEA. This CDR3 has 15 residues. Trimming left V 1 base short and J 5 bases short, with 12 bases between. In nucleotides, the CDR3 is TGTGCCAGCAGCTTAGCTGGGACAATGAACAATGAGCAGTTCTTC. The encoded protein is CASSLAGTMNNEQFF. The complete variable domain, with remaining parts taken from reference TRBV11-3 and TRBJ2-1, reads EAGVVQSPRYKIIEKKQPVAFWCNPISGHNTLYWYLQNLGQGPELLIRYENEEAVDDSQLPKDRFSAERLKGVDSTLKIQPAELGDSAVYLCASSLAGTMNNEQFFGPGTRLTVL.

The rearrangement joins TRBV6-5 to TRBJ2-7; 10 nucleotides match TRBD2. CDR3 length: 15 amino acids. The V and J ends lost 6 bases and 5 bases, in that order; junction bases with no gene match: 10. Germline V gene lookup returns CDR1 MNHEY and CDR2 SVGAGI. The CDR3 sequence: CASSHSGRAIHEQYF. DNA of the CDR3: TGTGCCAGCAGCCACAGCGGGAGGGCCATACACGAGCAGTACTTC.

This rearrangement joins TRBV7-3 to TRBJ2-1; 11 nucleotides line up with TRBD2. The germline V gene encodes CDR1 SGHTA and CDR2 FQGTGA. CDR3 length: 17 amino acids. V lost 0 bases and J lost 5; bases outside the gene matches: 6. The CDR3: CASSLTRELAGDNEQFF. DNA of the CDR3: TGTGCCAGCAGCTTAACGAGGGAACTAGCGGGAGACAATGAGCAGTTCTTC.

V gene TRBV27 combines with J gene TRBJ2-1; D ambiguous. Germline lookup yields CDR1 MNHEY and CDR2 SMNVEV (reference sequence). Trimming pared 4 bases from V and 9 bases from J, leaving 10 bases between. The CDR3 consists of 12 residues. DNA for the CDR3: TGTGCCAGCAGTTCCCCCTTAGGTGAGCAGTTCTTC. Translation: CASSSPLGEQFF.

Many counts were recorded for this clone. The chain joins TRBV6-5 to TRBJ1-5; D is ambiguous. This CDR3 contains 13 residues. V was clipped by 7 bases and J by 3 bases, with 10 bases between them. Per the germline V gene, CDR1 is MNHEY and CDR2 is SVGAGI. This CDR3 reads CASTEQVNQPQHF. CDR3 sequence (DNA): TGTGCCAGCACGGAGCAGGTCAATCAGCCCCAGCATTTT.

The J gene is TRBJ1-4, the V gene TRBV11-2; D gene uncertain. Germline loops: CDR1 SGHAT, CDR2 FQNNGV. The V and J ends lost 5 bases and 5 bases respectively, with 15 bases between them. The CDR3 spans 15 residues. The CDR3 DNA reads as TGTGCCAGCAGCGACGTGGGTGCGGGGAATGAAAAACTGTTTTTT. Protein: CASSDVGAGNEKLFF.

This clone was detected once. The chain has TRBV7-2 and TRBJ2-1, with 7 positions matching TRBD2. CDR1 is SGHTA and CDR2 is FQGNSA in the germline V gene. This CDR3 spans 15 amino acids. With V trimmed by 1 base and J by 4 bases, 4 bases remained unmatched. CDR3 region: CASSLVGGGYNEQFF. CDR3 DNA: TGTGCCAGCAGCTTAGTCGGGGGAGGGTACAATGAGCAGTTCTTC.

The CDR3 here is CASSPAAYYSYEQYF. CDR3 nucleotides: TGTGCCAGCAGCCCAGCGGCCTATTACTCCTACGAGCAGTACTTC. This chain uses TRBV14 with TRBJ2-7, with a possible D match to TRBD2 (5 bases). Germline V CDR1 and CDR2: SGHDN, FVKESK. Trimming stripped 4 bases from V and 0 bases from J, with 13 bases between. This CDR3 is 15 amino acids long.

V usage is TRBV5-5 and J usage is TRBJ2-1, with a possible D match to TRBD2 (5 bases). Deletions cut 2 bases from V and 5 bases from J, with 14 bases between. This CDR3 comprises 15 residues. Germline CDR1 reads SGHKS; CDR2 reads YYEKEE (reference sequence). The CDR3 sequence is CASSFRGVGNNEQFF. CDR3 in DNA: TGTGCCAGCAGCTTCCGGGGAGTAGGGAACAATGAGCAGTTCTTC.

The rearrangement links TRBV19 to TRBJ1-5, with D hard to call. The V gene lost 8 bases and the J gene lost 4 bases, with 9 bases spanning the gap. The CDR3 consists of 12 residues. The germline CDR1 and CDR2 sequences are LNHDA and SQIVND (reference sequence). The DNA for the CDR3 is TGTGCCAGTTCCCCGCGAAATCAGCCCCAGCATTTT. It specifies CASSPRNQPQHF.

This clone was detected only once. V usage is TRBV30 and J usage is TRBJ1-4; no reliable D call. CDR3 length equals 12 residues. CDR1 is GTSNPN, CDR2 SVGIG, per germline (reference sequence). Trimming took 0 bases from V and 8 from J, leaving 7 bases between them. CDR3 sequence reads: CAWSVQPEKLFF. The CDR3 coding sequence is TGTGCCTGGAGTGTACAACCAGAAAAACTGTTTTTT. Looking up the rest from reference TRBV30 and TRBJ1-4 gives the full variable domain: SQTIHQWPATLVQPVGSPLSLECTVEGTSNPNLYWYRQAAGRGLQLLFYSVGIGQISSEVPQNLSASRPQDRQFILSSKKLLLSDSGFYLCAWSVQPEKLFFGSGTQLSVL.

This clone was picked up one time. V and J are TRBV3-1 (or the pseudogene TRBV3-2) and TRBJ1-5, with D perhaps TRBD1 (5 bases). The CDR3 runs to 15 residues. Trimming cost V 1 base and J 3 bases, with 10 bases left between them. Per germline, CDR1 LGHDT and CDR2 YNNKEL (reference sequence). CDR3 in amino acids: CASSQAGVTNQPQHF. CDR3 nucleotide sequence: TGTGCCAGCAGCCAAGCGGGGGTCACCAATCAGCCCCAGCATTTT.

The chain employs TRBV5-1 and TRBJ2-1, with 9 bases fitting TRBD1. CDR3 length equals 15 residues. Germline CDR1 and CDR2: SGHRS and YFSETQ. V lost 0 bases and J lost 5; bases outside the gene matches: 3. CDR3 region: CASSLGGTGNNEQFF. The CDR3 nucleotides are TGCGCCAGCAGCTTGGGCGGGACAGGGAACAATGAGCAGTTCTTC. Full variable domain (missing parts from reference TRBV5-1 and TRBJ2-1): KAGVTQTPRYLIKTRGQQVTLSCSPISGHRSVSWYQQTPGQGLQFLFEYFSETQRNKGNFPGRFSGRQFSNSRSEMNVSTLELGDSALYLCASSLGGTGNNEQFFGPGTRLTVL.